The clone carrying this T cell receptor (beta chain) was detected a few times. Its antigen is undetermined. This specimen belongs to a study of T-cell memory formation after mild COVID-19. In the study overall: TCR clusters were mostly confined to one donor each. Study-wide findings and caveats: Clones from the second wave (peaking day 37) had unconfirmed SARS-CoV-2 specificity. The appearance of some responding clones in pre-infection memory suggested that cross-reactive memory joined. Clones that shrank (day 15 to 85) were balanced CD4/CD8, whereas later expanders leaned CD4+.

TCRdb reprocessed the 5' RACE reads with MiXCR, giving one entry per CDR3 protein. The sample carries about 430,000 distinct CDR3 sequences, roughly 26% recorded once. V was cut by 5 bases and J by 2 bases, with 19 bases left in between. The V gene's germline CDR1 is SEHNR and CDR2 FQNEAQ (reference sequence). The CDR3 covers 18 residues. This TCR was sampled from an adult woman who had mild COVID-19 (a few samples of this study predate the infection). Cell type and time point are not known. Sequenced sample: PBMCs or a T cell subset sorted from them (not recorded which). The chain employs TRBV7-9 and TRBJ2-6, with D maybe TRBD1 (5 bases). CDR3 sequence reads: CASSPGPIHQTGANVLTF. The CDR3 DNA reads TGTGCCAGCAGCCCAGGGCCCATTCACCAGACTGGGGCCAACGTCCTGACTTTC. Full variable domain (remainder filled in from reference TRBV7-9 and TRBJ2-6): DTGVSQNPRHKITKRGQNVTFRCDPISEHNRLYWYRQTLGQGPEFLTYFQNEAQLEKSRLLSDRFSAERPKGSFSTLEIQRTEQGDSAMYLCASSPGPIHQTGANVLTFGAGSRLTVL.